Shown below are 6 T cell receptor beta chains from a single sample sequenced in a study of response to subunit inactivated influenza vaccine. TCRdb independently ran MiXCR on the RT-PCR reads; one entry per CDR3 protein. In the table there are roughly 790,000 distinct CDR3 sequences, 20% to 25% of which are singletons. The specimen was PBMCs from blood, collected more than 4 days after vaccination. The receptor source for this set is a man aged 50 to 60 who received an inactivated influenza vaccine.

The chain carries TRBV6-1 and TRBJ2-1; unclear D gene. CDR3 length equals 17 residues. Trimming shortened V by 2 bases and J by 0 bases, and 14 bases separated the two germline ends. The germline gives CDR1 MNHNS, CDR2 SASEGT. The CDR3 spells CASSELIGMSSYNEQFF. CDR3 sequence (DNA): TGTGCCAGCAGTGAATTAATCGGCATGAGCTCCTACAATGAGCAGTTCTTC.

This clonotype appeared a few times. The chain is built from TRBV4-2 and TRBJ1-1; no firm D call. Trimming stripped 2 bases from V and 1 base from J, with 5 bases between. This CDR3 spans 13 amino acids. CDR1 is LGHNA and CDR2 is YNFKEQ in the germline V gene. CDR3 nucleotide sequence: TGTGCCAGCAGCCAAACAACGAACACTGAAGCTTTCTTT. Translating gives CASSQTTNTEAFF.

This clonotype occurred a few times. This chain links TRBV20-1 with TRBJ1-2, with TRBD1 matching over 12 bases. The CDR3 contains 16 residues. Germline CDR1 and CDR2: DFQATT and SNEGSKA (reference sequence). V gave up 6 bases and J gave up 7 bases; unmatched junction bases: 15. CDR3 bases: TGCAGTGCAAGCCCTGGGACAGGGGGCAGAGTAGGTGGCTACACCTTC. Translation gives CSASPGTGGRVGGYTF.

This clonotype has ten or more counts. V gene TRBV7-2 combines with J gene TRBJ2-5; no clear D. V was clipped by 2 bases and J by 6 bases, with 4 bases between them. The length of the CDR3 is 11 residues. Germline V gene lookup returns CDR1 SGHTA and CDR2 FQGNSA. CDR3 DNA sequence: TGTGCCAGCAGCTTATCGCAGACCCAGTACTTC. Residues: CASSLSQTQYF.

The chain combines TRBV29-1 with TRBJ1-5; 10 positions match TRBD1. Germline V gives CDR1 SQVTM, CDR2 ANQGSEA. The ends lost 5 bases at V and 3 bases at J; junction bases unmatched: 4. There are 14 residues in the CDR3. CDR3 bases: TGCAGCGTTACCGGGACAGGGGCCAATCAGCCCCAGCATTTT. It translates to CSVTGTGANQPQHF.

The V call is TRBV30, the J call TRBJ1-5; possible D gene TRBD1, 6 bases. The CDR3 runs 14 residues. Looked up from germline, CDR1 is GTSNPN and CDR2 is SVGIG (reference sequence). Trimming pared 5 bases from V and 3 bases from J, leaving 14 bases between. CDR3 sequence: CAWGRQGINQPQHF. CDR3 nucleotides: TGTGCCTGGGGGCGCCAGGGGATCAATCAGCCCCAGCATTTT.